The rows below give T cell receptor beta chains drawn from one sample of a study of Ad26.COV2.S vaccination and SARS-CoV-2 variants. The assay was immunoSEQ multiplex PCR, and TCRdb's table has in-frame clones only and misses some. The sample includes some 320,000 clones, 85% of them seen just once. Here the sequenced sample was peripheral blood, taken in a trial of Ad26.COV2.S vaccine versus placebo. Receptors originate from a person aged 18 to 59 who received the Ad26.COV2.S COVID-19 vaccine or a placebo. The conserved cysteine and the conserved F or W are not part of the CDR3 here. Each record gives: CDR3 protein, clone size, V gene, J gene. Size is omitted from some rows. Given values are once, few, many or a class for expanded clones.

cdr3_aa: ASSLSGGVDQPQH; clone_size: NA; v_call: TRBV28; j_call: TRBJ1-5
cdr3_aa: ASSLLSEQY; clone_size: NA; v_call: TRBV12-3/TRBV12-4; j_call: TRBJ2-7
cdr3_aa: SVRNRGSTDTQY; clone_size: NA; v_call: TRBV29-1; j_call: TRBJ2-3
cdr3_aa: ASMNRGHGDTQY; clone_size: NA; v_call: TRBV25-1; j_call: TRBJ2-3
cdr3_aa: ASSTGSYEQY; clone_size: once; v_call: TRBV19; j_call: TRBJ2-7
cdr3_aa: ASSPRGAASTDTQY; clone_size: NA; v_call: TRBV27; j_call: TRBJ2-3
cdr3_aa: ASSHGQGVNSPLH; clone_size: NA; v_call: TRBV3-1/TRBV3-2; j_call: TRBJ1-6
cdr3_aa: ASSSSGVDIRTGANVLT; clone_size: once; v_call: TRBV11-2; j_call: TRBJ2-6
cdr3_aa: ASSLDRVNTQY; clone_size: NA; v_call: TRBV3-1/TRBV3-2; j_call: TRBJ2-3
cdr3_aa: ARSLKGQPNTEAF; clone_size: NA; v_call: TRBV5-3; j_call: TRBJ1-1
cdr3_aa: ASSFMETENTEAF; clone_size: NA; v_call: TRBV7-6; j_call: TRBJ1-1
cdr3_aa: ASSLPGQGPSYEQY; clone_size: NA; v_call: TRBV5-6; j_call: TRBJ2-7
cdr3_aa: ASSNPGQGGETQY; clone_size: NA; v_call: TRBV3-1/TRBV3-2; j_call: TRBJ2-5
cdr3_aa: ASSLDRGIARETQY; clone_size: NA; v_call: TRBV7-9; j_call: TRBJ2-5
cdr3_aa: AWTGQGGTGELF; clone_size: NA; v_call: TRBV30; j_call: TRBJ2-2
cdr3_aa: ASSLVGTLTNNSPLH; clone_size: NA; v_call: TRBV5-5; j_call: TRBJ1-6
cdr3_aa: ATSRDGVSGANVLT; clone_size: NA; v_call: TRBV15; j_call: TRBJ2-6
cdr3_aa: ASSLGRGGLEQY; clone_size: NA; v_call: TRBV5-4; j_call: TRBJ2-7
cdr3_aa: ASSLGLGTYEQY; clone_size: NA; v_call: TRBV5-5; j_call: TRBJ2-7
cdr3_aa: ASRPSFRGNYGYT; clone_size: NA; v_call: TRBV4-1; j_call: TRBJ1-2
cdr3_aa: ASSSFGTGGSHGYT; clone_size: NA; v_call: TRBV28; j_call: TRBJ1-2
cdr3_aa: ASSLRTGPTGELF; clone_size: NA; v_call: TRBV7-2; j_call: TRBJ2-2
cdr3_aa: ATETGRENTGELF; clone_size: NA; v_call: TRBV6-5; j_call: TRBJ2-2
cdr3_aa: ASIKLTDTQY; clone_size: NA; v_call: TRBV2; j_call: TRBJ2-3
cdr3_aa: ASSVGSNEQF; clone_size: once; v_call: TRBV9; j_call: TRBJ2-1
cdr3_aa: ASSLNGETQY; clone_size: NA; v_call: TRBV12-3/TRBV12-4; j_call: TRBJ2-5
cdr3_aa: ASSQVDRGLHYEQY; clone_size: NA; v_call: TRBV14; j_call: TRBJ2-7
cdr3_aa: ASSPAGDTEAF; clone_size: NA; v_call: TRBV18; j_call: TRBJ1-1